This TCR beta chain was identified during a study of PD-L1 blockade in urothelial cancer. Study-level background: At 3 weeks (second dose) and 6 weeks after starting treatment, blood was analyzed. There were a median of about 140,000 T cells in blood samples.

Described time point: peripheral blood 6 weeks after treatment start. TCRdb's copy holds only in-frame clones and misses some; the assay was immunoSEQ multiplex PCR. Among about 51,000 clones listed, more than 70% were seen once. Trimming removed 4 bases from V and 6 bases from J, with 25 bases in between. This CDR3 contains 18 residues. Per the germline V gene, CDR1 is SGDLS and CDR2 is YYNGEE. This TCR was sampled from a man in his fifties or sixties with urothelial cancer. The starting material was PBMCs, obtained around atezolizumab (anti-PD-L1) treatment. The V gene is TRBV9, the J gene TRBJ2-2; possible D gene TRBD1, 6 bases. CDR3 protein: CASSTLGAGEGSAGELFF. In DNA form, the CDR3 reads TGTGCCAGCAGCACCTTGGGGGCAGGTGAGGGATCGGCCGGGGAGCTGTTTTTT.